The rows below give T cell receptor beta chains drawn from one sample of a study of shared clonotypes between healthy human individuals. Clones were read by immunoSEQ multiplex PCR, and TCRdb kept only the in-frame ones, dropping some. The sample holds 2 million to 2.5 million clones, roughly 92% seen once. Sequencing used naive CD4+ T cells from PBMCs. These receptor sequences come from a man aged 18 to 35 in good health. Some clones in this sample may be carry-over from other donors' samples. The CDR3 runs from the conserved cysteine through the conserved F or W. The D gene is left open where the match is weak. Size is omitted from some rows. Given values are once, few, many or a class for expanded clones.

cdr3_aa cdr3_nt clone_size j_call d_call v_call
CAWSTRGVGEQYF TGTGCCTGGAGTACGCGCGGAGTAGGCGAGCAGTACTTC NA TRBJ2-7 NA TRBV30
CASSFGTGGLNTEAFF TGTGCCAGCAGCTTCGGGACAGGGGGGTTGAACACTGAAGCTTTCTTT NA TRBJ1-1 TRBD1 TRBV5-6
CASSLASLPQETQYF TGCGCCAGCAGCTTGGCGTCCCTTCCTCAAGAGACCCAGTACTTC NA TRBJ2-5 NA TRBV5-1
CASSTGQSEQYF TGTGCCAGTAGTACCGGCCAGTCTGAGCAGTACTTC NA TRBJ2-7 NA TRBV19
CASSEVGWGNSGNTIYF TGTGCCAGCAGTGAAGTAGGGTGGGGAAATTCTGGAAACACCATATATTTT NA TRBJ1-3 NA TRBV6-1
CASSVSGTGETQYF TGTGCCAGCAGCGTGTCCGGGACAGGGGAGACCCAGTACTTC NA TRBJ2-5 TRBD1 TRBV9
CASSYRDRVYEQYF TGTGCCAGCAGCTACCGGGACAGAGTCTACGAGCAGTACTTC NA TRBJ2-7 TRBD1 TRBV5-8
CASSSRTVNEQYF TGTGCCAGCAGCTCTCGGACGGTTAACGAGCAGTACTTC NA TRBJ2-7 NA TRBV9
CASSLLGQSAYEQYF TGTGCCAGCAGCTTGTTAGGACAGTCTGCCTACGAGCAGTACTTC NA TRBJ2-7 NA TRBV5-6
CASSFTGAGTDTQYF TGTGCCAGCAGCTTTACAGGGGCGGGCACAGATACGCAGTATTTT once TRBJ2-3 TRBD1 TRBV5-4
CASSEWMLGETQYF TGTGCCAGCAGTGAATGGATGTTGGGAGAGACCCAGTACTTC NA TRBJ2-5 NA TRBV6-1
CASSATGRGGYTF TGCGCCAGCAGCGCGACAGGCCGGGGTGGCTACACCTTC NA TRBJ1-2 NA TRBV4-1
CAARSGGYNEQFF TGCGCGGCCCGGAGCGGGGGATACAATGAGCAGTTCTTC NA TRBJ2-1 TRBD2 TRBV23-1
CASPNPRGGELFF TGTGCCAGCCCCAACCCTCGCGGCGGGGAGCTGTTTTTT NA TRBJ2-2 NA TRBV7-6
CASSRTRTYNEQFF TGTGCCAGCTCCCGGACTAGGACCTACAATGAGCAGTTCTTC NA TRBJ2-1 TRBD2 TRBV7-9
CASSPLDWANTGELFF TGTGCCAGCAGCCCCTTGGACTGGGCGAACACCGGGGAGCTGTTTTTT NA TRBJ2-2 NA TRBV7-2
CASGGSSRIGKNIQYF TGTGCCAGCGGGGGGAGTAGTCGGATCGGCAAAAACATTCAGTACTTC NA TRBJ2-4 NA TRBV7-2
CASSQRAGGPSRYQETQYF TGCGCCAGCAGCCAACGAGCGGGAGGGCCCTCCCGGTACCAAGAGACCCAGTACTTC once TRBJ2-5 TRBD2 TRBV4-1
CASSPTAQVPYEQYF TGTGCCAGCAGCCCGACAGCGCAGGTTCCCTACGAGCAGTACTTC NA TRBJ2-7 NA TRBV28
CASSLTGGNYGYTF TGTGCCAGCAGTTTAACAGGGGGTAACTATGGCTACACCTTC NA TRBJ1-2 TRBD1 TRBV28
CASSRIAGNTGELFF TGTGCCAGCAGCCGGATAGCGGGGAACACCGGGGAGCTGTTTTTT once TRBJ2-2 TRBD2 TRBV7-3
CAISESTSGTYEQYF TGTGCCATCAGTGAGTCAACTAGCGGGACCTACGAGCAGTACTTC once TRBJ2-7 TRBD2 TRBV10-3
CASSGPGPSNTGELFF TGTGCCAGCAGCGGACCGGGACCCTCTAACACCGGGGAGCTGTTTTTT NA TRBJ2-2 NA TRBV11-2
CASSEYIYGYTF TGTGCCAGCAGTGAATACATCTATGGCTACACCTTC NA TRBJ1-2 NA TRBV6-1
CASSLAGSRTDTQYF TGTGCCAGCAGCTTAGCGGGCAGTCGCACAGATACGCAGTATTTT NA TRBJ2-3 NA TRBV13
CASRQTGGIAEAFF TGTGCCAGCAGACAGACAGGGGGCATAGCTGAAGCTTTCTTT NA TRBJ1-1 TRBD1 TRBV6-1
CASSGQGYVVNTEAFF TGTGCCAGTTCAGGGCAGGGGTACGTTGTGAACACTGAAGCTTTCTTT NA TRBJ1-1 NA TRBV18
CASSLGGPSLNTQYF TGCGCCAGCAGCTTGGGCGGGCCTAGCCTCAATACGCAGTATTTT NA TRBJ2-3 NA TRBV5-1
CATRVNTEAFF TGTGCCACACGGGTAAACACTGAAGCTTTCTTT few TRBJ1-1 NA TRBV6-5